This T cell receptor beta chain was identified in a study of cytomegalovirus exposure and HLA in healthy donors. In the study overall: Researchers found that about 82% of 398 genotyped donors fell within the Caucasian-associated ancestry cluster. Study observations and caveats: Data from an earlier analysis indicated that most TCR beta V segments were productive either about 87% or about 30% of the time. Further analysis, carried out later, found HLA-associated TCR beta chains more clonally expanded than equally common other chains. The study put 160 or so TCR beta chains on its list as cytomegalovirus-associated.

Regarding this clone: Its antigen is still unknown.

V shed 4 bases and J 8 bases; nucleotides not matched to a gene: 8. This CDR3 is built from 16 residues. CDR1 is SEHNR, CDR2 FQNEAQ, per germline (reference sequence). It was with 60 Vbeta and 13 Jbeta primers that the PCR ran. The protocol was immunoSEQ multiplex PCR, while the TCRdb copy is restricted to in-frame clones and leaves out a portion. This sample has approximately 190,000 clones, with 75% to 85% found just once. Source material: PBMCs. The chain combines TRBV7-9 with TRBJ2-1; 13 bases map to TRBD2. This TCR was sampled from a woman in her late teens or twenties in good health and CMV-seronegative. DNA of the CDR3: TGTGCCAGCAGCTCGCCGACTAGCGGGAGGAGTTATGAGCAGTTCTTC. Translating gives CASSSPTSGRSYEQFF.